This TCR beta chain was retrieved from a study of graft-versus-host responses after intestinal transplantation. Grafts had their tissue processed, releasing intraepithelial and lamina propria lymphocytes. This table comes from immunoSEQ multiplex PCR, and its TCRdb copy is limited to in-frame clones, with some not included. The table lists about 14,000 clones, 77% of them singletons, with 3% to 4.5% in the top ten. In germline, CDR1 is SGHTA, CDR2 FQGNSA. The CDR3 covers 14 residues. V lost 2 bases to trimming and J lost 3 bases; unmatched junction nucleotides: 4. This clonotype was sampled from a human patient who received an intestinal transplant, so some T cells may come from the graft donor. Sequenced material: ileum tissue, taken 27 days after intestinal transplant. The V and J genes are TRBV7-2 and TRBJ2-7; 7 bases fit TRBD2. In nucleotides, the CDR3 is TGTGCCAGCAGCTTACAGCGGGACTTCTACGAGCAGTACTTC. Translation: CASSLQRDFYEQYF.